The text below deals with one T cell receptor beta chain. What it binds is unknown. The data stem from a study of response to subunit inactivated influenza vaccine. Using its own MiXCR run on the RT-PCR reads, TCRdb lists one record per CDR3 protein. The sample contains about 620,000 distinct CDR3 sequences, approximately 12% of which appear only once. Overall study results and limits: New T cells are recruited in small numbers by each seasonal influenza vaccination, according to the authors' suggestion.

This CDR3 contains 13 residues. Trimming took 6 bases from V and 5 from J; bases not matched to a gene: 9. The germline V gene encodes CDR1 DFQATT and CDR2 SNEGSKA (reference sequence). This receptor was identified in a man over 45 who received an inactivated influenza vaccine. The sequences come from PBMCs from blood, collected on the day of vaccination. The V call is TRBV20-1, the J call TRBJ2-5; 7 bases line up with TRBD1. The DNA of the CDR3 is TGCAGTGCAATCGTACAGGGGAGTGAGACCCAGTACTTC. This encodes CSAIVQGSETQYF.